This T cell receptor beta chain was sequenced in a study of early T cells in non-severe SARS-CoV-2 infection. A single record per CDR3 protein comes from TCRdb applying MiXCR to the 5' RACE reads. The sample has 80,000 to 100,000 distinct CDR3 sequences, approximately 10% seen once; the top ten hold roughly 4.8%. This CDR3 has 13 residues. Per the germline V gene, CDR1 is SGHRS and CDR2 is YFSETQ. Deletions cut 0 bases from V and 4 bases from J, with 7 bases between. This specimen was whole blood, taken at baseline. The rearrangement uses TRBV5-1 and TRBJ1-2; D unresolved. The receptor was derived from an adult who was a healthcare worker with PCR-confirmed SARS-CoV-2 infection or an uninfected control (not recorded which). The CDR3: CASSLEAGYGYTF. In DNA form, the CDR3 reads TGCGCCAGCAGCTTGGAAGCAGGCTATGGCTACACCTTC.